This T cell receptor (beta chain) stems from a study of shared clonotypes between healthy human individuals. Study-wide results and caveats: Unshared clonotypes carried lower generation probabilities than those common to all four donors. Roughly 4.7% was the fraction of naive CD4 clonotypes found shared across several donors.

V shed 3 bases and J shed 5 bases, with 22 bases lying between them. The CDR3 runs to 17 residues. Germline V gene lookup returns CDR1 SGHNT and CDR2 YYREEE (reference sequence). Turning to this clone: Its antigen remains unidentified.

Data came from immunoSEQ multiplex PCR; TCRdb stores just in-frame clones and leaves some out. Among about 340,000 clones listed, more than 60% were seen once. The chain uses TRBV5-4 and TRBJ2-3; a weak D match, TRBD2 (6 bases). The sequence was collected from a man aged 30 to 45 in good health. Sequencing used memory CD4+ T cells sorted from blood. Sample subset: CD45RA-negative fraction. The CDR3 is CASSSIRGSRLLDTQYF. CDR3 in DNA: TGTGCCAGCAGCTCCATCCGGGGGAGTCGGCTTCTAGATACGCAGTATTTT.